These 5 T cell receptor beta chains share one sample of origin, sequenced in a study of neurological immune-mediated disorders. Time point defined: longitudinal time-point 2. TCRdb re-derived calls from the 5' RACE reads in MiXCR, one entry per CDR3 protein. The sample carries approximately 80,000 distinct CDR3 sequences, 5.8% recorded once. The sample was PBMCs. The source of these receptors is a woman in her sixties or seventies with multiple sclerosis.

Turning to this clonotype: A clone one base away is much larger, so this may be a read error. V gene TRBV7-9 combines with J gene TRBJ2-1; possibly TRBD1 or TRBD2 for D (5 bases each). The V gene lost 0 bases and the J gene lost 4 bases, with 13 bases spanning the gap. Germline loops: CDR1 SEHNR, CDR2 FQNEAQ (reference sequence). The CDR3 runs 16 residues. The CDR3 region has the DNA TGTGCCAGCAGCTTAGCCCTGGTGGGGGTGTACAATGAGCAGTTCTTC. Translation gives CASSLALVGVYNEQFF.

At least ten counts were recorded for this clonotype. CDR3 amino acids: CASSQVGGGAYEQFF. The DNA for the CDR3 is TGCGCCAGCAGCCAAGTTGGCGGGGGGGCCTATGAGCAGTTCTTC. The gene calls are TRBV4-1 and TRBJ2-1, with 9 bases identical to TRBD2. The CDR3 has 15 amino acids. V lost 1 base and J lost 8; bases outside the gene matches: 6. Germline lookup yields CDR1 MGHRA and CDR2 YSYEKL.

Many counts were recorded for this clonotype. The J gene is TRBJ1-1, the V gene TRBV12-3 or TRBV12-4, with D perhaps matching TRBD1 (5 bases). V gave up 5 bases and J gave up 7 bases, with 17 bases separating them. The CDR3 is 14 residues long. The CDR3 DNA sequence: TGTGCCAGCAGTCTAGGGGAGGTAATCCGTGAAGCTTTCTTT. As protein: CASSLGEVIREAFF.

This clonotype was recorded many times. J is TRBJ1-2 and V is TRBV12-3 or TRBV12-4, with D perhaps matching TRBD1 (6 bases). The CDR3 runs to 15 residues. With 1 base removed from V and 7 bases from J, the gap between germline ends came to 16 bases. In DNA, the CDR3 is TGTGCCAGCAGTTTAGGTCTGAGGGGGGGGTCTGGCTACACCTTC. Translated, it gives CASSLGLRGGSGYTF.

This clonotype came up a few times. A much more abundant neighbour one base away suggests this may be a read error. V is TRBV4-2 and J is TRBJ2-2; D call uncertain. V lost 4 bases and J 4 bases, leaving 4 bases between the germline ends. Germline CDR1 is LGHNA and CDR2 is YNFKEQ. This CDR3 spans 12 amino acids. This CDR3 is CASSLTTGELFF. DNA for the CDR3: TGTGCCAGCAGCCTCACCACCGGGGAGCTGTTTTTT.